Below, 4 T cell receptor beta chains from the same sample are listed, as sequenced in a study of T cell responses to AZD1222 COVID-19 vaccine (dated by TCRdb to about 2021). To prepare the library, the immunoSEQ multiplex PCR assay was applied. The immuneACCESS repertoire file appears here via TCRdb, limited to in-frame rearrangements. These files lack a portion of the clones; in checked studies, under half of the deficit traces to unresolved V genes, and the cause of the others is not known. In this sample the table shows 100,000 to 140,000 clones, about 90% of which occur a single time. The ten most abundant clones make up around 6.6% of the sample. This specimen's time point label, per the study, means: about 28 days (+/-7) after the second vaccine dose. The source material was peripheral blood, sampled 28 days after the second AZD1222 dose. These receptors came from an adult who received the AZD1222 COVID-19 vaccine.

This chain connects TRBV7-6 to TRBJ1-2; maybe TRBD1 (5 bases). Germline assignment: CDR1 SGHVS and CDR2 FNYEAQ. The length of the CDR3 is 15 residues. V was clipped by 5 bases and J by 0 bases, with 13 bases between them. The CDR3 DNA reads TGTGCCAGCAGCCCGTTGCAGGGAGCTAACTATGGCTACACCTTC. Translating gives CASSPLQGANYGYTF.

CDR3 sequence (DNA): TGTGCCAGTCAGTGGGACCAAAACACTGAAGCTTTCTTT. Encoded protein: CASQWDQNTEAFF. J is TRBJ1-1 and V is TRBV19; possibly TRBD1 for D (5 bases). Germline V gene sequence: CDR1 LNHDA, CDR2 SQIVND (reference sequence). The CDR3 runs 13 residues. V lost 8 bases and J lost 2, with 12 bases in between. The variable domain in full, with the rest retrieved from reference TRBV19 and TRBJ1-1, is DGGITQSPKYLFRKEGQNVTLSCEQNLNHDAMYWYRQDPGQGLRLIYYSQIVNDFQKGDIAEGYSVSREKKESFPLTVTSAQKNPTAFYLCASQWDQNTEAFFGQGTRLTVV.

The chain joins TRBV7-9 to TRBJ2-1; TRBD2 matches at 8 bases. Looked up from germline, CDR1 is SEHNR and CDR2 is FQNEAQ (reference sequence). Germline trimming cut 4 bases from V and 4 bases from J; bases unmatched to any gene: 9. CDR3 length: 16 amino acids. The CDR3 DNA reads TGTGCCAGCAGCTCCCCTCCAGAGCGGGGGTACAATGAGCAGTTCTTC. Its protein is CASSSPPERGYNEQFF.

The rearrangement links TRBV11-2 to TRBJ2-7; 11 positions agree with TRBD1. Germline CDR1 reads SGHAT; CDR2 reads FQNNGV. Trimming at V came to 6 bases and at J to 6 bases, leaving 10 bases not matched to a gene. The length of the CDR3 is 15 residues. CDR3 in DNA: TGTGCCAGCAGAATAGCGGGGACAGGGGGGTTCGAGCAGTACTTC. Its protein is CASRIAGTGGFEQYF.